The 20 T cell receptor beta chains in this list originate from one sample, sequenced in a study of T cell clonality in common variable immunodeficiency. Repertoires were generated with immunoSEQ multiplex PCR, while TCRdb's copy carries only in-frame clones and drops some. The data show under 15,000 clones, with none appearing a single time. These TCRs' antigens remain unknown. Findings of the study overall: Fewer deletions and N-nucleotide insertions were reportedly seen in common variable immunodeficiency TCR beta sequences.

Material for sequencing was peripheral blood mononuclear cells. The receptors here all came from a human donor with common variable immunodeficiency.

This clone was counted at least ten times. The CDR3 end is not reached by the read, which stops 3 residues before it; the germline J gene fills it in. This rearrangement joins TRBV7-9 to TRBJ1-1; D is perhaps TRBD1 (5 bases). The CDR3 loop spans 15 amino acids. The germline V gene encodes CDR1 SEHNR and CDR2 FQNEAQ (reference sequence). Trimming shortened V by 1 base and J by 0 bases, and 9 bases separated the two germline ends. The covered CDR3 bases are TGTGCCAGCAGCTTAGACAGGCTTATGAACACTGAA. Its protein is CASSLDRLMNTE. The complete CDR3 sequence is CASSLDRLMNTEAFF. Combining the CDR3 with reference TRBV7-9 and TRBJ1-1 gives the whole variable domain DTGVSQNPRHKITKRGQNVTFRCDPISEHNRLYWYRQTLGQGPEFLTYFQNEAQLEKSRLLSDRFSAERPKGSFSTLEIQRTEQGDSAMYLCASSLDRLMNTEAFFGQGTRLTVV.

This clone was seen a handful of times. The read halts 3 residues ahead of the CDR3 end, with the missing end drawn from the germline J gene. This chain connects TRBV5-1 to TRBJ2-1, with TRBD1 matching over 7 bases. The CDR3 totals 13 residues. The V gene end was trimmed by 3 bases and the J gene end by 4 bases; junction bases not matched to a gene: 1. The germline CDR1 and CDR2 sequences are SGHRS and YFSETQ. Partial CDR3 DNA: TGCGCCAGCAGCTCGGGACAGTACAATGAG. Protein sequence: CASSSGQYNE. In full, the CDR3 is CASSSGQYNEQFF.

This clone was seen a handful of times. The read terminates 3 residues ahead of where the CDR3 ends, so the germline J gene completes it. The rearrangement links TRBV7-9 to TRBJ2-6; D unresolved. The CDR3 is made up of 13 amino acids. Between the trimmed V and J ends, which lost 3 bases and 3 bases, there was a span of 3 bases. The germline CDR1 and CDR2 sequences are SEHNR and FQNEAQ (reference sequence). The DNA read from the CDR3 is TGTGCCAGCAGCTTCGGTGGGGCCAACGTC. It encodes CASSFGGANV. The entire CDR3 is CASSFGGANVLTF.

By frequency in the sample, this clone is medium-sized. The read gets to within 3 residues of the CDR3 end, and the germline J gene fills in the rest. V and J are TRBV14 and TRBJ2-3; TRBD2 might be the D (5 bases). V was clipped by 5 bases and J by 5 bases, with 20 bases between them. Germline CDR1 and CDR2: SGHDN and FVKESK. This CDR3 has 16 amino acids. Incomplete CDR3 DNA: TGTGCCAGCAGCGAAAGTCCCAGGAGGTTCGGAGATACG. The encoded protein is CASSESPRRFGDT. The whole CDR3 protein reads CASSESPRRFGDTQYF.

Comment on this clone: The read gets to within 3 residues of the CDR3 end, and the germline J gene fills in the rest. The genes are TRBV6-2 or TRBV6-3 and TRBJ1-1, with TRBD1 matching 9 bases. This CDR3 spans 16 amino acids. CDR1 MNHEY and CDR2 SVGEGT come from the germline V gene. The V gene end was trimmed by 0 bases and the J gene end by 1 base; junction bases not matched to a gene: 3. The DNA read from the CDR3 is TGTGCCAGCAGTTACTCGAGGGACAGGGAGAACACTGAA. It is translated as CASSYSRDRENTE. Given in full, the CDR3 is CASSYSRDRENTEAFF.

With respect to this clone: The read halts 3 residues ahead of the CDR3 end, with the missing end drawn from the germline J gene. The chain carries TRBV18 and TRBJ1-1; unclear D gene. From germline, CDR1 is KGHSH and CDR2 LQKENI. The CDR3 runs to 14 residues. V dropped 3 bases and J dropped 3 bases, with 11 bases sitting between them. The CDR3 loop is CASSPRQTDTEAFF. Partial CDR3 DNA: TGTGCCAGCTCACCCCGACAAACTGACACTGAA.

This clone came up a few times. The CDR3 protein is CASTAEADCRSPLHF. The sequenced CDR3 bases are TGCGCCAGCACCGCAGAGGCGGATTGTAGGTCACCC. The chain links TRBV23-1 to TRBJ1-6; D gene ambiguous. The read ends 3 residues before the CDR3 terminus; that terminus is restored from the germline J gene. TRBV23-1 counts as an open reading frame of uncertain function. V lost 7 bases, J lost 10 bases, and 20 bases lay in between. The CDR3 has 15 amino acids.

A word on this clone: The CDR3 end falls 3 residues outside the read, so it is completed with the germline J gene. This chain joins TRBV6-1 and TRBJ2-7; TRBD1 agrees at 8 bases. Germline V gene sequence: CDR1 MNHNS, CDR2 SASEGT. Trimming cost V 1 base and J 2 bases; bases outside gene matches: 7. This CDR3 is built from 16 residues. The CDR3 sequence: CASSEETGGSAYEQYF. CDR3 DNA (partial): TGTGCCAGCAGTGAAGAAACAGGGGGGTCCGCCTACGAG.

Comment on this clone: The read ends 3 residues before the CDR3 terminus; that terminus is restored from the germline J gene. Distinct nucleotide sequences in the sample also encode this CDR3. The chain joins TRBV18 to TRBJ2-7, with 7 nucleotides matching TRBD2. The ends lost 6 bases at V and 3 bases at J; junction bases unmatched: 11. Germline values: CDR1 KGHSH, CDR2 LQKENI. CDR3 length equals 15 residues. The CDR3 bases that were read are TGTGCCAGCTCCGTTAAGGTTCGGGGGGTCTACGAG. Translating it yields CASSVKVRGVYE. The CDR3, in full, reads CASSVKVRGVYEQYF.

In the case of this clone: The sequenced fragment ends 3 residues before the CDR3 boundary, so the rest is inferred from the germline J gene. The V gene is TRBV2, the J gene TRBJ2-7, with D unresolved. The germline CDR1 and CDR2 sequences are SNHLY and FYNNEI. Trimming pared 8 bases from V and 3 bases from J, leaving 11 bases between. This CDR3 contains 12 residues. CDR3 bases read: TGTGCCAGCTTAGGGTCCAACTACGAG. Its translation is CASLGSNYE. The whole CDR3 is CASLGSNYEQYF.

A note on this clone: Sequencing ends 3 residues short of the CDR3 end; the germline J gene provides the rest. V is TRBV6-1 and J is TRBJ1-1; D remains ambiguous. This CDR3 spans 15 amino acids. Germline CDR1 is MNHNS and CDR2 is SASEGT. V shed 0 bases and J shed 1 base, with 9 bases lying between them. CDR3 DNA, as far as it was read: TGTGCCAGCAGTGAAGCTGGCCAAGGGAACACTGAA. Translating gives CASSEAGQGNTE. The CDR3 in its entirety is CASSEAGQGNTEAFF.

This clone was detected only a few times. The observed sequence ends 3 residues before the CDR3 terminus, with the missing tail filled in from the germline J gene. V gene TRBV7-9 combines with J gene TRBJ2-5; TRBD1 matches 7 bases. From germline, CDR1 is SEHNR and CDR2 FQNEAQ (reference sequence). The trim removed 5 bases at V and 1 base at J, leaving 4 bases unmatched. The CDR3 consists of 14 residues. The CDR3 region is CASSQGQRQETQYF. CDR3 bases read: TGTGCCAGCAGCCAGGGACAGCGCCAAGAGACC.

This clone was detected only a few times. The read ends 3 residues early relative to the CDR3; the germline J gene fills the gap. V usage is TRBV30 and J usage is TRBJ1-1; 8 bases line up with TRBD1. The CDR3 is made up of 13 amino acids. V lost 6 bases and J lost 7; bases outside the gene matches: 10. Germline V gene lookup returns CDR1 GTSNPN and CDR2 SVGIG (reference sequence). CDR3 loop: CACTGQGGIEAFF. Partial CDR3 DNA: TGTGCCTGCACAGGACAGGGAGGAATTGAA.

The table lists this clone with a few counts. The read ends 3 residues before the CDR3 terminus; that terminus is restored from the germline J gene. The chain couples TRBV7-2 to TRBJ2-7; D perhaps matches TRBD1 (5 bases). The CDR3 sequence is 15 residues long. Looked up from germline, CDR1 is SGHTA and CDR2 is FQGNSA. The ends were cut back, 2 bases at V and 6 bases at J, with 17 bases in the middle. Incomplete CDR3 DNA: TGTGCCAGCAGCTTAAGGGCAGGGCGACGCCTCGAG. Amino acid sequence: CASSLRAGRRLE. The whole CDR3 sequence is CASSLRAGRRLEQYF.

As regards this clone: The read halts 3 residues ahead of the CDR3 end, with the missing end drawn from the germline J gene. This sequence joins TRBV7-3 and TRBJ2-1; 10 nucleotides agree with TRBD2. There are 15 residues in the CDR3. Germline CDR1 reads SGHTA; CDR2 reads FQGTGA. V lost 5 bases, J lost 7 bases, and 8 bases stayed unmatched. Partial CDR3 DNA: TGTGCCAGCAGCCCCAGTAGCGGGGGGTGGAATGAG. Translated, it gives CASSPSSGGWNE. The whole CDR3 protein reads CASSPSSGGWNEQFF.

This clone has just a few counts. The read ends 3 residues early relative to the CDR3; the germline J gene fills the gap. The rearrangement uses TRBV7-3 and TRBJ2-2; the match to TRBD1 covers 7 bases. CDR3 length: 16 residues. The V and J ends lost 3 bases and 7 bases, in that order; junction bases with no gene match: 11. Per germline, CDR1 SGHTA and CDR2 FQGTGA. The CDR3 here is CASSLQSPTGVGELFF. CDR3 DNA, as far as it was read: TGTGCCAGCAGCTTGCAAAGCCCTACAGGGGTCGGGGAG.

This clone is labeled as medium-sized. The read terminates 3 residues before the CDR3 end, so the remaining end is supplied by the germline J gene. The chain joins TRBV20-1 to TRBJ1-3, with unresolved D. CDR3 length equals 17 residues. Germline V gene lookup returns CDR1 DFQATT and CDR2 SNEGSKA (reference sequence). V lost 2 bases and J lost 0, with 17 bases in between. The CDR3 region is CSARPPWWANSGNTIYF. The CDR3 bases that were read are TGCAGTGCTAGACCTCCGTGGTGGGCAAACTCTGGAAACACC.

This clone is large within its sample. With the read ending 3 residues before the CDR3 end, the germline J gene is used to fill in that end. The chain combines TRBV7-3 with TRBJ2-1; 10 bases line up with TRBD2. Germline V gene data show CDR1 as SGHTA and CDR2 as FQGTGA. Unmatched junction bases numbered 7, after V lost 1 base and J lost 4 bases. CDR3 length equals 17 residues. The CDR3 DNA, read in part, is TGTGCCAGCAGCTTAAAAACTAGCGGGGTACCATACAATGAG. This translates into CASSLKTSGVPYNE. In full, the CDR3 reads CASSLKTSGVPYNEQFF.

Regarding this clone: Read data end 3 residues before the CDR3 end; the end is taken from the germline J gene. This chain connects TRBV30 to TRBJ2-7; D is undetermined. The V gene lost 3 bases and the J gene lost 5 bases, with 20 bases spanning the gap. CDR1 and CDR2 (germline): GTSNPN, SVGIG (reference sequence). The CDR3 has 15 amino acids. CDR3 sequence reads: CAWRGPSVGKHEQYF. The CDR3 bases that were read are TGTGCCTGGAGGGGCCCTTCCGTTGGTAAGCACGAG.

As to this clone: The CDR3 goes on 3 residues after the read ends, and that part is filled in from the germline J gene. The gene calls are TRBV23-1 and TRBJ2-7; 8 positions agree with TRBD1. TRBV23-1 falls under the ORF class, with uncertain function. The CDR3 loop spans 13 amino acids. V gave up 7 bases and J gave up 3 bases; unmatched junction bases: 5. The covered CDR3 bases are TGCGCCAGCAACCCTACAGGGGGCTACGAG. Translation gives CASNPTGGYE. The full CDR3 reads CASNPTGGYEQYF.